This T cell receptor (beta chain) was profiled in a study of blood T cell repertoires in COVID-19. Turning to the study itself: The samples span acute and convalescent COVID-19 from the United States, Italy and Spain. From T cells, B-cell-depleted T cells, or PBMCs came the material, which was cDNA or gDNA.

Authors' methods: For nucleated cells, counts were estimated from reference gene primer amplification. Sequenced by immunoSEQ multiplex PCR; TCRdb stores in-frame clones only, minus some. V and J calls and clone size are those listed in that table; D and trimming were worked out from the DNA. The sample records 200,000 to 300,000 clones, roughly 86% being singletons. Germline V gene lookup returns CDR1 SGHTA and CDR2 FQGNSA. The CDR3 has 11 amino acids. Trimming removed 5 bases from V and 3 bases from J, with 5 bases in between. The receptor was derived from a middle-aged man who had recovered from COVID-19. The gene calls are TRBV7-2 and TRBJ2-7, with D uncertain. The material sequenced was peripheral blood. The CDR3 nucleotides read TGTGCCAGCAGCCCGTTCTACGAGCAGTACTTC. It encodes CASSPFYEQYF.